A single sample gave rise to the 24 T cell receptor beta chains below, sequenced in a study of cytomegalovirus exposure and HLA in healthy donors. Researchers ran the PCR with 60 Vbeta and 13 Jbeta primers. Assay used: immunoSEQ multiplex PCR; TCRdb lists only in-frame clones, some missing. The repertoire consists of 180,000 or so clones, with around 80% occurring once and the leading ten covering about 2.1%. The sequenced sample consisted of PBMCs. These receptors originate from a woman aged 25 to 39 in good health and CMV-seropositive.

J is TRBJ1-2 and V is TRBV29-1; D is uncertain. The CDR3 covers 15 residues. CDR1 is SQVTM and CDR2 is ANQGSEA in the germline V gene. With 2 bases removed from V and 4 bases from J, the gap between germline ends came to 17 bases. For the CDR3, the DNA is TGCAGCGTTGAACCGTCTGAGGGAGTCGGCTATGGCTACACCTTC. Protein: CSVEPSEGVGYGYTF.

The chain employs TRBV30 and TRBJ2-1; TRBD1 agrees at 8 bases. The germline CDR1 and CDR2 sequences are GTSNPN and SVGIG (reference sequence). The V gene end was trimmed by 0 bases and the J gene end by 6 bases; junction bases not matched to a gene: 10. The CDR3 runs 16 residues. CDR3 sequence reads: CAWSVRGRGRSNEQFF. In DNA, the CDR3 is TGTGCCTGGAGTGTAAGGGGCAGGGGGCGCTCCAATGAGCAGTTCTTC. The full variable domain, its missing parts supplied by reference TRBV30 and TRBJ2-1, is SQTIHQWPATLVQPVGSPLSLECTVEGTSNPNLYWYRQAAGRGLQLLFYSVGIGQISSEVPQNLSASRPQDRQFILSSKKLLLSDSGFYLCAWSVRGRGRSNEQFFGPGTRLTVL.

In this sample, this clone turned up many times. The chain combines TRBV19 with TRBJ1-1; D is unclear. V lost 3 bases to trimming and J lost 1 base, with 6 bases between them. From germline, CDR1 is LNHDA and CDR2 SQIVND (reference sequence). The CDR3 runs 13 residues. CDR3 amino acids: CASSMSGNTEAFF. The CDR3 DNA reads as TGTGCCAGTAGTATGTCCGGGAACACTGAAGCTTTCTTT.

V gene TRBV5-3 combines with J gene TRBJ2-7; the D is unclear. TRBV5-3 is classed as an ORF, of uncertain function. The V end lost 1 base, the J end lost 3 bases, and 8 bases lay between the germline ends. The CDR3 spans 13 residues. The CDR3 region has the DNA TGTGCCAGAAGCTTGTCATCGGGCTACGAGCAGTACTTC. It encodes CARSLSSGYEQYF.

The chain links TRBV15 to TRBJ2-2; no clear D. The CDR3 is 12 residues long. Germline-derived CDR1 and CDR2 are LNHNV and YYDKDF (reference sequence). The ends were cut back, 1 base at V and 9 bases at J, with 6 bases in the middle. The chain's CDR3 is CATSRVYRELFF. CDR3 nucleotides: TGTGCCACCAGCAGAGTTTACAGGGAGCTGTTTTTT.

This chain connects TRBV9 to TRBJ1-6, with TRBD1 matching over 9 bases. The CDR3 runs 15 residues. Germline CDR1 and CDR2: SGDLS and YYNGEE. Unmatched junction bases numbered 6, after V lost 5 bases and J lost 6 bases. The CDR3 nucleotides read TGTGCCAGCAGTGGGACAGGGCGGGCTAATTCACCCCTCCACTTT. It codes for CASSGTGRANSPLHF.

This chain uses TRBV19 with TRBJ2-7; 8 bases fit TRBD1. The germline CDR1 and CDR2 sequences are LNHDA and SQIVND (reference sequence). The CDR3 sequence is 17 residues long. Trimming removed 5 bases from V and 3 bases from J; junction bases left unmatched: 15. The DNA of the CDR3 is TGTGCCAGTAGTCGCAAGGGGGAGACAGGGGCAGTCTACGAGCAGTACTTC. It encodes CASSRKGETGAVYEQYF.

This chain uses TRBV2 with TRBJ2-5; perhaps TRBD2 as D (6 bases). CDR1 and CDR2 from the germline V gene are SNHLY and FYNNEI. The CDR3 runs 15 residues. V was trimmed by 7 bases and J by 5 bases, leaving 20 bases between them. CDR3 in amino acids: CASTGLSPEGETQYF. CDR3 nucleotides: TGTGCCAGCACGGGTCTATCCCCGGAGGGGGAGACCCAGTACTTC.

The chain uses TRBV7-2 and TRBJ2-5; 9 bases are a match to TRBD1. Germline lookup yields CDR1 SGHTA and CDR2 FQGNSA. V trimming: 6 bases; J trimming: 4 bases; junction bases outside the gene matches: 6. The CDR3 totals 14 residues. In nucleotides, the CDR3 is TGTGCCAGCAGTTCACAGGGGGCCCGAGAGACCCAGTACTTC. Amino acids: CASSSQGARETQYF.

The chain joins TRBV9 to TRBJ1-2, with 11 positions matching TRBD1. Germline assignment: CDR1 SGDLS and CDR2 YYNGEE. V gave up 2 bases and J gave up 3 bases; unmatched junction bases: 3. CDR3 length: 15 residues. CDR3 sequence: CASSVGTGGDYGYTF. In DNA form, the CDR3 reads TGTGCCAGCAGCGTCGGGACAGGGGGTGACTATGGCTACACCTTC.

The chain employs TRBV25-1 and TRBJ1-4, with D possibly being TRBD1 (5 bases). The germline gives CDR1 MGHDK, CDR2 SYGVNS. The V and J ends lost 2 bases and 9 bases respectively, with 13 bases between them. The CDR3 extends over 14 amino acids. CDR3 in DNA: TGTGCCAGCAGTGAAGTGGGGCGGTTTAAAAAACTGTTTTTT. This translates into CASSEVGRFKKLFF.

The V gene is TRBV28, the J gene TRBJ2-7, with D unresolved. The V end was cut by 9 bases, the J end by 7 bases, with 16 bases between. This CDR3 has 12 residues. Germline CDR1 is MDHEN and CDR2 is SYDVKM. The CDR3 here is CASQNSRSEQYF. DNA for the CDR3: TGTGCCAGTCAAAACTCCCGTTCGGAGCAGTACTTC.

This chain links TRBV30 with TRBJ2-3, with 12 bases identical to TRBD2. J was trimmed by 2 bases and V by 1 base; bases with no gene match: 1. This CDR3 comprises 15 residues. The germline gives CDR1 GTSNPN, CDR2 SVGIG (reference sequence). The CDR3 nucleotides are TGTGCCTGGAGTGGACTAGCGGGGGTCACAGATACGCAGTATTTT. The encoded protein is CAWSGLAGVTDTQYF.

The rearrangement joins TRBV5-1 to TRBJ2-2, with D possibly TRBD1 on 7 matching bases. V was cut by 3 bases and J by 2 bases, with 11 bases left in between. CDR3 length: 15 residues. Germline lookup yields CDR1 SGHRS and CDR2 YFSETQ. DNA of the CDR3: TGCGCCAGCAGCTCGCGGGACAGCAACACCGGGGAGCTGTTTTTT. It translates to CASSSRDSNTGELFF.

The V gene is TRBV5-1, the J gene TRBJ1-2; TRBD1 is a possible D gene (5 bases). The V end was cut by 0 bases, the J end by 3 bases, with 6 bases between. There are 13 residues in the CDR3. CDR1 SGHRS and CDR2 YFSETQ come from the germline V gene. The DNA of the CDR3 is TGCGCCAGCAGCTTGGCGGGGGACTATGGCTACACCTTC. It specifies CASSLAGDYGYTF.

The sample holds a few counts of this clone. This chain links TRBV15 with TRBJ2-4; 8 bases are shared with TRBD2. Germline lookup yields CDR1 LNHNV and CDR2 YYDKDF (reference sequence). The CDR3 extends over 15 amino acids. With 3 bases clipped from V and 4 bases from J, the junction kept 5 bases outside the gene matches. CDR3 loop: CATSSELADKNIQYF. CDR3 in DNA: TGTGCCACCAGCAGTGAACTAGCGGATAAAAACATTCAGTACTTC. Together with reference TRBV15 and TRBJ2-4, the CDR3 gives the full variable domain: DAMVIQNPRYQVTQFGKPVTLSCSQTLNHNVMYWYQQKSSQAPKLLFHYYDKDFNNEADTPDNFQSRRPNTSFCFLDIRSPGLGDTAMYLCATSSELADKNIQYFGAGTRLSVL.

The V call is TRBV18, the J call TRBJ1-6; 8 bases align to TRBD1. The junction had 14 bases not matched to a gene; V was cut back by 1 base and J by 6 bases. The CDR3 is 19 residues long. The germline V gene has CDR1 KGHSH and CDR2 LQKENI. In nucleotides, the CDR3 is TGTGCCAGCTCACCACTGTCGGCGGGACTGGGACAGGTTAATTCACCCCTCCACTTT. Translation gives CASSPLSAGLGQVNSPLHF.

The chain links TRBV11-3 to TRBJ2-1, with 7 bases aligning to TRBD1. CDR1 is SGHNT and CDR2 is YENEEA in the germline V gene. This CDR3 has 13 amino acids. V shed 5 bases and J 7 bases; nucleotides not matched to a gene: 5. The CDR3 DNA follows: TGTGCCAGCAGCATTACAGGGGTGAATGAGCAGTTCTTC. Translation gives CASSITGVNEQFF.

On this clone itself: The junction differs from germline at one of its ends, possibly a read error. The chain combines TRBV2 with TRBJ1-2; D is unresolved. CDR1 and CDR2 from the germline V gene are SNHLY and FYNNEI. The CDR3 contains 12 residues. The CDR3 reads CASSEGLNGYTF. The CDR3 nucleotides are TGTGCCAGCAGCGAAGGACTGAATGGCTACACCTTC.

The rearrangement links TRBV5-8 to TRBJ2-7, with TRBD2 matching over 12 bases. The CDR3 loop spans 18 amino acids. From germline, CDR1 is SGHTS and CDR2 YDEGEE. V was pared by 4 bases and J by 10 bases, with 21 bases of the junction left unmatched. DNA for the CDR3: TGTGCCAGCAGCCACAAGACTAGCGGGGGATTGGGTGGTGGCTCCCAGTACTTC. Translated, it gives CASSHKTSGGLGGGSQYF.

This chain links TRBV15 with TRBJ2-2; D uncertain. This CDR3 has 17 residues. In germline, CDR1 is LNHNV, CDR2 YYDKDF (reference sequence). The V and J ends lost 0 bases and 0 bases respectively, with 11 bases between them. The CDR3 sequence: CATSRDPRQANTGELFF. CDR3 nucleotides: TGTGCCACCAGCAGAGATCCCCGACAAGCGAACACCGGGGAGCTGTTTTTT.

V is TRBV27 and J is TRBJ2-1, with TRBD2 matching over 7 bases. The germline CDR1 and CDR2 sequences are MNHEY and SMNVEV (reference sequence). Trimming at V came to 2 bases and at J to 6 bases, leaving 7 bases not matched to a gene. This CDR3 region has 15 residues. The CDR3 sequence is CASSLGGGIPNEQFF. The CDR3, as DNA: TGTGCCAGCAGTTTAGGGGGAGGGATTCCCAATGAGCAGTTCTTC.

The CDR3 region has the DNA TGTGCCAGCAGCTCCGGGACAGGGAACTACGAGCAGTACTTC. Translated, it gives CASSSGTGNYEQYF. This chain links TRBV7-9 with TRBJ2-7, with TRBD1 identical over 9 bases. The V gene's germline CDR1 is SEHNR and CDR2 FQNEAQ (reference sequence). Unmatched junction bases numbered 4, after V lost 4 bases and J lost 3 bases. This CDR3 has 14 amino acids. Full variable domain (remainder filled in from reference TRBV7-9 and TRBJ2-7): DTGVSQNPRHKITKRGQNVTFRCDPISEHNRLYWYRQTLGQGPEFLTYFQNEAQLEKSRLLSDRFSAERPKGSFSTLEIQRTEQGDSAMYLCASSSGTGNYEQYFGPGTRLTVT.

The chain employs TRBV21-1 and TRBJ2-2; the DNA was not used to check the table's D call, TRBD2. TRBV21-1 is described as a pseudogene. This CDR3 comprises 24 residues. The DNA for the CDR3 is TGTGCCAGCAGCAAAATTTGTCTTTTCTGTAGTCCGGTTTTTAAGATGCCGAACACCGGGGAGCTGTTTTTT. Translated: CASSKICLFCSPVFKMPNTGELFF.